The 22 T cell receptor beta chains below were found in one sample sequenced in a study of a mutant IDH1 vaccine in newly diagnosed glioma. Repertoires were generated with immunoSEQ multiplex PCR, while TCRdb's copy carries only in-frame clones and drops some. There are some 61,000 clones in the sample; approximately 86% occur only once, and around 3% lies in the top ten. The time point here: baseline, week 1 (first vaccination visit). Treatment here: pre-vaccination baseline after standard-of-care therapy. The sample consisted of PBMCs, taken from a glioma patient treated with radiotherapy, temozolomide or both. These TCRs come from a young man with glioma.

The genes are TRBV2 and TRBJ1-5; D is perhaps TRBD1 (5 bases). Trimming shortened V by 5 bases and J by 3 bases, and 11 bases separated the two germline ends. Looked up from germline, CDR1 is SNHLY and CDR2 is FYNNEI. This CDR3 has 14 residues. CDR3 sequence: CASSTFGHNQPQHF. CDR3 in DNA: TGTGCCAGCAGTACATTTGGACACAATCAGCCCCAGCATTTT.

This clone was seen more than once but under ten times. The V gene is TRBV15, the J gene TRBJ1-1; perhaps TRBD1 as D (6 bases). V gave up 5 bases and J gave up 4 bases, with 20 bases separating them. The CDR3 is 16 amino acids. Germline CDR1 LNHNV, CDR2 YYDKDF (reference sequence). The CDR3 sequence: CATSAPGGARATEAFF. The CDR3 nucleotides are TGTGCCACCAGCGCCCCGGGGGGGGCTCGGGCCACTGAAGCTTTCTTT.

V and J are TRBV5-1 and TRBJ1-4, with D uncertain. Trimming took off 0 bases at V and 7 bases at J, with 4 bases between the two ends. Looked up from germline, CDR1 is SGHRS and CDR2 is YFSETQ. CDR3 length: 12 residues. This CDR3 is CASSLVGEKLFF. CDR3 bases: TGCGCCAGCAGCTTGGTGGGTGAAAAACTGTTTTTT.

This chain uses TRBV19 with TRBJ1-2; no firm D call. Deletions cut 4 bases from V and 4 bases from J, with 7 bases between. The CDR3 extends over 12 amino acids. Looked up from germline, CDR1 is LNHDA and CDR2 is SQIVND (reference sequence). The CDR3 sequence: CASSTRSYGYTF. The DNA for the CDR3 is TGTGCCAGTAGTACCCGGTCCTATGGCTACACCTTC.

V usage is TRBV7-2 and J usage is TRBJ2-5; possible D gene TRBD2, 6 bases. Per the germline V gene, CDR1 is SGHTA and CDR2 is FQGNSA. This CDR3 spans 15 amino acids. Between the trimmed V and J ends, which lost 5 bases and 2 bases, there was a span of 15 bases. CDR3: CASSPNLAYQETQYF. CDR3 bases: TGTGCCAGCAGCCCCAATCTAGCGTATCAAGAGACCCAGTACTTC.

The genes are TRBV7-9 and TRBJ1-1; no clear D. Deletions cut 5 bases from V and 3 bases from J, with 16 bases between. The CDR3 length is 15 residues. Germline V gene lookup returns CDR1 SEHNR and CDR2 FQNEAQ (reference sequence). The CDR3 sequence: CASSPMRAGYTEAFF. The CDR3 DNA reads as TGTGCCAGCAGCCCAATGAGGGCGGGGTACACTGAAGCTTTCTTT.

The V gene is TRBV4-2, the J gene TRBJ2-2, with 7 bases that match TRBD1. This CDR3 is built from 15 residues. Germline CDR1 and CDR2: LGHNA and YNFKEQ. Losses at the gene ends were 2 bases for V and 6 bases for J; bases not matched to a gene: 6. CDR3 bases: TGTGCCAGCAGCCAACACGGGCAGGGGGCCGGGGAGCTGTTTTTT. Translation: CASSQHGQGAGELFF.

This clone is medium-sized in the sample. The chain uses TRBV29-1 and TRBJ2-2; TRBD1 agrees at 7 bases. V dropped 7 bases and J dropped 3; count of bases not matched to a gene: 8. The CDR3 sequence is 14 residues long. Germline CDR1 and CDR2: SQVTM and ANQGSEA. For the CDR3, the DNA is TGCAGCGGGCGGTCGCAGGGGGACACCGGGGAGCTGTTTTTT. Translated, it gives CSGRSQGDTGELFF.

The genes are TRBV29-1 and TRBJ1-1; no reliable D call. CDR3 size: 11 residues. Germline CDR1 and CDR2: SQVTM and ANQGSEA. Trimming removed 7 bases at V and 1 base at J, with 7 bases between. The CDR3 bases are TGCAGCGCCGGACGGAACACTGAAGCTTTCTTT. Encoded protein: CSAGRNTEAFF.

The chain links TRBV5-6 to TRBJ2-7, with D maybe TRBD2 (5 bases). With 1 base removed from V and 7 bases from J, the gap between germline ends came to 18 bases. Per the germline V gene, CDR1 is SGHDT and CDR2 is YYEEEE. The CDR3 loop spans 15 amino acids. The CDR3 here is CASSLRAVGKREQYF. Here the CDR3 DNA reads TGTGCCAGCAGCTTGCGTGCGGTTGGGAAGCGGGAGCAGTACTTC.

The chain couples TRBV4-1 to TRBJ2-5; 8 bases are a match to TRBD2. V was pared by 4 bases and J by 2 bases, with 3 bases of the junction left unmatched. Germline lookup yields CDR1 MGHRA and CDR2 YSYEKL. The length of the CDR3 is 14 residues. The CDR3 DNA follows: TGCGCCAGCAGCCGCCCGGGGGGGCAAGAGACCCAGTACTTC. This gives the protein CASSRPGGQETQYF.

The chain recombines TRBV6-4 with TRBJ1-5; no reliable D call. This CDR3 spans 18 amino acids. The germline CDR1 and CDR2 sequences are MRHNA and SNTAGT. V was shortened by 8 bases and J by 0 bases, with 23 bases between the two germline ends. The CDR3 DNA reads TGTGCCAGCCTTCCCGTTGGTCCGTATCGGTATAGCAATCAGCCCCAGCATTTT. It yields the protein CASLPVGPYRYSNQPQHF.

The CDR3 loop is CASSWGAGSSTIYF. CDR3 nucleotides: TGTGCCAGCAGCTGGGGGGCAGGGAGTAGCACCATATATTTT. This chain connects TRBV5-6 to TRBJ1-3; D may be TRBD1 (6 bases). The V end was cut by 3 bases, the J end by 9 bases, with 16 bases between. Germline-derived CDR1 and CDR2 are SGHDT and YYEEEE. The CDR3 is 14 amino acids.

This clone was picked up one time. This sequence joins TRBV19 and TRBJ2-7, with D perhaps matching TRBD1 (5 bases). The V gene's germline CDR1 is LNHDA and CDR2 SQIVND (reference sequence). This CDR3 comprises 14 residues. Trimming cost V 5 bases and J 3 bases, with 14 bases left between them. The CDR3 region is CASSLTALSYEQYF. Here the CDR3 DNA reads TGTGCCAGTAGTTTGACAGCTCTTAGCTACGAGCAGTACTTC.

CDR3 in amino acids: CASRLFSRTLNTEAFF. CDR3 sequence (DNA): TGTGCAAGTCGCTTATTCAGCCGGACATTGAACACTGAAGCTTTCTTT. This rearrangement joins TRBV12-2 to TRBJ1-1; the table's D call, TRBD1, was not checked against the DNA. TRBV12-2 is reported as a pseudogene. CDR3 length: 16 amino acids.

CDR3 in amino acids: CASSSGLGGGYEQYF. CDR3 coding DNA: TGTGCCAGCAGCTCGGGCCTCGGTGGGGGCTACGAGCAGTACTTC. This rearrangement joins TRBV7-9 to TRBJ2-7; D is tentatively TRBD1 or TRBD2 (5 bases each). The CDR3 is made up of 15 amino acids. The germline V gene encodes CDR1 SEHNR and CDR2 FQNEAQ (reference sequence). V was shortened by 4 bases and J by 3 bases, with 16 bases between the two germline ends.

The CDR3 coding sequence is TGTGCCAGCTCACCACTTGATATGAGGGGGCGCCGGGACACTGAAGCTTTCTTT. It specifies CASSPLDMRGRRDTEAFF. V and J are TRBV18 and TRBJ1-1; 7 nucleotides line up with TRBD1. This CDR3 is 18 amino acids long. Germline V CDR1 and CDR2: KGHSH, LQKENI. V was clipped by 1 base and J by 3 bases; unmatched bases: 14.

The chain carries TRBV5-1 and TRBJ2-1, with 13 bases lining up with TRBD2. CDR1 and CDR2 (germline): SGHRS, YFSETQ. V lost 4 bases and J lost 7; bases outside the gene matches: 8. This CDR3 is built from 16 residues. The CDR3 coding sequence is TGCGCCAGCAGCATCGGGCGACTAGCGGGGGGAAATGAGCAGTTCTTC. The encoded protein is CASSIGRLAGGNEQFF. The full variable domain, with the rest looked up from reference TRBV5-1 and TRBJ2-1, is KAGVTQTPRYLIKTRGQQVTLSCSPISGHRSVSWYQQTPGQGLQFLFEYFSETQRNKGNFPGRFSGRQFSNSRSEMNVSTLELGDSALYLCASSIGRLAGGNEQFFGPGTRLTVL.

This clone appeared a few times. This chain links TRBV29-1 with TRBJ1-1; D may be TRBD1 (5 bases). Germline V gene data show CDR1 as SQVTM and CDR2 as ANQGSEA. Trimming took 3 bases from V and 5 from J, leaving 13 bases between them. The CDR3 spans 13 residues. CDR3 protein: CSVDRGVATEAFF. The CDR3 bases are TGCAGCGTTGATCGGGGGGTGGCGACTGAAGCTTTCTTT. The entire variable domain, with the rest obtained from reference TRBV29-1 and TRBJ1-1, is as follows: SAVISQKPSRDICQRGTSLTIQCQVDSQVTMMFWYRQQPGQSLTLIATANQGSEATYESGFVIDKFPISRPNLTFSTLTVSNMSPEDSSIYLCSVDRGVATEAFFGQGTRLTVV.

This clone showed up just a few times. The chain joins TRBV11-2 to TRBJ2-5, with TRBD2 identical over 8 bases. CDR3 size: 16 residues. Germline CDR1 and CDR2: SGHAT and FQNNGV. Losses at the gene ends were 0 bases for V and 5 bases for J; bases not matched to a gene: 8. As DNA, the CDR3 is TGTGCCAGCAGCTTAGAGGTTCGTTCTAGCGGGGAGACCCAGTACTTC. Translating it yields CASSLEVRSSGETQYF.

The J gene is TRBJ1-5, the V gene TRBV29-1; 7 bases align to TRBD1. The germline V gene encodes CDR1 SQVTM and CDR2 ANQGSEA. The length of the CDR3 is 13 residues. V was pared by 4 bases and J by 5 bases, with 5 bases of the junction left unmatched. The DNA of the CDR3 is TGCAGCGTTGGACAGGGCACGGATCAGCCCCAGCATTTT. Protein sequence: CSVGQGTDQPQHF. Full variable domain (missing parts from reference TRBV29-1 and TRBJ1-5): SAVISQKPSRDICQRGTSLTIQCQVDSQVTMMFWYRQQPGQSLTLIATANQGSEATYESGFVIDKFPISRPNLTFSTLTVSNMSPEDSSIYLCSVGQGTDQPQHFGDGTRLSIL.

Only a few counts were recorded for this clone. This sequence joins TRBV2 and TRBJ1-5, with no clear D. From germline, CDR1 is SNHLY and CDR2 FYNNEI. The V end was cut by 5 bases, the J end by 6 bases, with 14 bases between. CDR3 size: 14 residues. The CDR3 sequence: CASSPVSPGQPQHF. The CDR3 coding sequence is TGTGCCAGCAGTCCAGTTTCCCCAGGTCAGCCCCAGCATTTT.